Below are 5 T cell receptor beta chains sequenced from a single sample in a study of cytomegalovirus exposure and HLA in healthy donors. Use of 60 Vbeta and 13 Jbeta primers characterized the PCR. TCRdb's copy holds only in-frame clones and misses some; the assay was immunoSEQ multiplex PCR. The sample consists of a few hundred thousand clones, approximately 90% of them appearing once. The sequenced sample was PBMCs. Receptors originate from a woman aged 18-29 years in good health and CMV-seronegative.

The chain recombines TRBV11-2 with TRBJ2-7; D gene ambiguous. The CDR3 extends over 14 amino acids. Germline V CDR1 and CDR2: SGHAT, FQNNGV. V lost 3 bases to trimming and J lost 4 bases, with 13 bases between them. This CDR3 reads CASSLERSGYEQYF. The CDR3 DNA reads as TGTGCCAGCAGCTTGGAGAGGTCGGGTTACGAGCAGTACTTC. Based on the CDR3 plus reference TRBV11-2 and TRBJ2-7, the full variable domain is EAGVAQSPRYKIIEKRQSVAFWCNPISGHATLYWYQQILGQGPKLLIQFQNNGVVDDSQLPKDRFSAERLKGVDSTLKIQPAKLEDSAVYLCASSLERSGYEQYFGPGTRLTVT.

This chain uses TRBV11-3 with TRBJ2-1; D unclear. From germline, CDR1 is SGHNT and CDR2 YENEEA. The length of the CDR3 is 13 residues. V was shortened by 4 bases and J by 4 bases, with 8 bases between the two germline ends. The CDR3 loop is CASSSNSYNEQFF. CDR3 nucleotides: TGTGCCAGCAGCTCGAACTCATACAATGAGCAGTTCTTC.

The rearrangement joins TRBV10-1 to TRBJ1-1; maybe TRBD1 (6 bases). This CDR3 has 13 residues. Trimming pared 3 bases from V and 8 bases from J, leaving 13 bases between. The germline gives CDR1 WNHNN, CDR2 SYGVQD (reference sequence). The CDR3 DNA reads TGCGCCAGCAGTGATCCCAGGGGCCAAGAAGCTTTCTTT. As protein: CASSDPRGQEAFF.

V and J are TRBV7-9 and TRBJ1-2, with 12 bases lining up with TRBD1. CDR1 is SEHNR, CDR2 FQNEAQ, per germline (reference sequence). With 1 base clipped from V and 8 bases from J, the junction kept 5 bases outside the gene matches. The CDR3 has 15 amino acids. The CDR3 region has the DNA TGTGCCAGCAGCTTAGGGGACAGGGGGCGAACGGGCTACACCTTC. This translates into CASSLGDRGRTGYTF.

This clone was recorded only once. The chain carries TRBV19 and TRBJ2-2; perhaps TRBD1 as D (6 bases). Trimming pared 1 base from V and 8 bases from J, leaving 8 bases between. Germline CDR1 and CDR2: LNHDA and SQIVND (reference sequence). The CDR3 totals 13 residues. The DNA for the CDR3 is TGTGCCAGTAGTATAGCCACAGGGGGGGAGCTGTTTTTT. Its translation is CASSIATGGELFF. Variable domain in full (rest from reference TRBV19 and TRBJ2-2): DGGITQSPKYLFRKEGQNVTLSCEQNLNHDAMYWYRQDPGQGLRLIYYSQIVNDFQKGDIAEGYSVSREKKESFPLTVTSAQKNPTAFYLCASSIATGGELFFGEGSRLTVL.